The 5 T cell receptor beta chains presented below share a single source sample, sequenced in a study of monozygotic twins with inflammatory bowel disease. Following a re-call of the 5' RACE reads, TCRdb has one entry per CDR3 protein and lacks DNA. Its table lists approximately 380,000 distinct CDR3 sequences. The sample was blood. These receptors were taken from a human donor with ulcerative colitis or Crohn's disease, or a healthy co-twin of an affected twin (not recorded which).

This sequence joins TRBV25-1 and TRBJ2-7; TCRdb's assignment of TRBD1 cannot be checked, as there is no DNA. CDR3 length: 14 residues. Germline CDR1 MGHDK, CDR2 SYGVNS. The CDR3 region is CASSEYGPDREQYF.

The chain carries TRBV10-3 and TRBJ2-7; the D call from TCRdb, TRBD1, cannot be confirmed without DNA. Germline V gives CDR1 ENHRY, CDR2 SYGVKD. The CDR3 contains 13 residues. The CDR3 spells CAISGKGSYEQYF.

This sequence joins TRBV11-3 and TRBJ2-1; TCRdb lists TRBD2, though no DNA is available to test this call. Germline CDR1 SGHNT, CDR2 YENEEA. The CDR3 contains 15 residues. CDR3 protein: CASSHPYLRGGYGFF.

The J gene is TRBJ2-7, the V gene TRBV7-2; TCRdb gives TRBD2 as the D gene, but with no DNA this cannot be confirmed. The CDR3 loop spans 15 amino acids. CDR1 is SGHTA and CDR2 is FQGNSA in the germline V gene. The CDR3 region is CASSRNRALAGEQYF.

The rearrangement joins TRBV5-5 to TRBJ2-5; TCRdb proposes TRBD2, but this gene call is untestable without DNA. This CDR3 is built from 14 residues. Germline V lookup: CDR1 SGHKS, CDR2 YYEKEE (reference sequence). The CDR3 here is CASSSTSGVETQYF.